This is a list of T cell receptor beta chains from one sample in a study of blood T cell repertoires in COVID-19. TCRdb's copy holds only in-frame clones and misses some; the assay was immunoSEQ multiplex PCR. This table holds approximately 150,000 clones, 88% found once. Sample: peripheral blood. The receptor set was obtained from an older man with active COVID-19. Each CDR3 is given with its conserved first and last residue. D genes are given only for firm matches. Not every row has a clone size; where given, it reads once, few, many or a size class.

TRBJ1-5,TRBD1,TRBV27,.,CASKTGGRPQHF,TGTGCCAGCAAAACAGGGGGACGGCCCCAGCATTTT
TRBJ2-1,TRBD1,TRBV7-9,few,CASSPSLDRGSDNEQFF,TGTGCCAGCAGCCCAAGCCTCGACAGGGGCAGTGACAATGAGCAGTTCTTC
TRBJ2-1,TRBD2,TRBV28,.,CASRVSGSFYNEQFF,TGTGCCAGCAGGGTGAGCGGGAGCTTCTACAATGAGCAGTTCTTC
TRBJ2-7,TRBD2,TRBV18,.,CASSPQRPGLAVSYEQYF,TGTGCCAGCTCACCGCAGAGACCGGGACTAGCGGTTTCCTACGAGCAGTACTTC
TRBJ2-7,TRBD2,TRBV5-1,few,CASSPGLAGSTIYEQYF,TGCGCCAGCAGCCCGGGACTAGCGGGCTCGACGATCTACGAGCAGTACTTC
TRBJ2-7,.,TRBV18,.,CASSASGVAHEQYF,TGTGCCAGCTCAGCGTCAGGGGTTGCCCACGAGCAGTACTTC
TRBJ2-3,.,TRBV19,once,CASSPGGLTDTQYF,TGTGCCAGTAGTCCCGGTGGGCTGACAGATACGCAGTATTTT
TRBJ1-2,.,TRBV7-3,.,CASSFSPNYGYTF,TGTGCCAGCAGCTTCAGTCCTAACTATGGCTACACCTTC
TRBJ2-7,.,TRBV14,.,CASSPGFGEQYF,TGTGCCAGCAGCCCAGGGTTTGGCGAGCAGTACTTC
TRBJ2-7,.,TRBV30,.,CAWNNGGDEQYF,TGTGCCTGGAACAACGGGGGTGACGAGCAGTACTTC
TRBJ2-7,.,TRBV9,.,CASSVAGQTYEQYF,TGTGCCAGCAGCGTTGCGGGACAGACATACGAGCAGTACTTC
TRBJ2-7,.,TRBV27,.,CASRPGSGGFYEQYF,TGTGCCAGCAGACCCGGGTCAGGGGGGTTCTACGAGCAGTACTTC
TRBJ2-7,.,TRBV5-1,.,CASRPGLNRGIEQYF,TGCGCCAGCAGGCCCGGCCTTAACCGGGGTATCGAGCAGTACTTC
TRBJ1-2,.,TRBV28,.,CASRPDSVSYTF,TGTGCCAGCAGACCCGACAGCGTAAGCTACACCTTC
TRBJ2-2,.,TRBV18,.,CASSPLDFGELFF,TGTGCCAGCTCACCACTGGACTTCGGGGAGCTGTTTTTT
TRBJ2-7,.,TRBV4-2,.,CASSQENSGYEQYF,TGTGCCAGCAGCCAAGAAAATAGCGGCTACGAGCAGTACTTC
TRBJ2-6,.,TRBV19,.,CASSMRPGANVLTF,TGTGCCAGTAGTATGCGGCCCGGGGCCAACGTCCTGACTTTC
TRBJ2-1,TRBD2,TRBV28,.,CASGGSSYNEQFF,TGTGCCAGCGGCGGGAGCTCCTACAATGAGCAGTTCTTC
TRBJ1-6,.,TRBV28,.,CASSSLGSSYNSPLHF,TGTGCCAGCAGCTCCCTAGGGAGCTCCTATAATTCACCCCTCCACTTT
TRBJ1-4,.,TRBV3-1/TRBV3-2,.,CASSQEPLFRGKLFF,TGTGCCAGCAGCCAAGAGCCCTTATTTAGGGGAAAACTGTTTTTT
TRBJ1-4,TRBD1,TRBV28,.,CASSRTGEKLFF,TGTGCCAGCAGCCGGACAGGGGAAAAACTGTTTTTT
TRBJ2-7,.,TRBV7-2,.,CASSFPSYEQYF,TGTGCCAGCAGCTTTCCTAGCTACGAGCAGTACTTC
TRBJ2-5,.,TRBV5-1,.,CASCLGRVGRETQYF,TGCGCCAGCTGCTTGGGTCGGGTAGGGAGGGAGACCCAGTACTTC
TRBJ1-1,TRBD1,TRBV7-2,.,CVSSFTGGNTEAFF,TGTGTCAGCAGCTTTACAGGGGGCAACACTGAAGCTTTCTTT
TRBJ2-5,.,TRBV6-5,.,CASSKQGVETQYF,TGTGCCAGCAGTAAACAGGGAGTGGAGACCCAGTACTTC
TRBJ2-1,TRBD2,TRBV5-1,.,CASRGGTSGSNEQFF,TGCGCCAGCAGAGGGGGGACTAGCGGGAGCAATGAGCAGTTCTTC
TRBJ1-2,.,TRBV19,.,CASTMAGRPRGYTF,TGTGCCAGTACCATGGCTGGGAGGCCGAGAGGCTACACCTTC
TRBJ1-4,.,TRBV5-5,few,CASSFLNEKLFF,TGTGCCAGCAGCTTCCTTAATGAAAAACTGTTTTTT
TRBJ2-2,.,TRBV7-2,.,CASSPRGGQAGTGELFF,TGTGCCAGCAGCCCCCGGGGAGGACAGGCAGGTACCGGGGAGCTGTTTTTT
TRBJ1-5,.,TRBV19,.,CASWNRASNQPQHF,TGTGCCAGTTGGAACAGAGCTAGCAATCAGCCCCAGCATTTT
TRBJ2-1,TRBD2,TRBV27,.,CASSLTAGGYNEQFF,TGTGCCAGCAGTTTAACAGCGGGAGGGTACAATGAGCAGTTCTTC